The clone carrying this TCR beta chain was counted only a few times. TCRdb processed the RT-PCR reads anew with MiXCR; each CDR3 protein has one entry. This sample has hundreds of thousands of distinct CDR3 sequences, with approximately 15% found just once. Per the germline V gene, CDR1 is SGHAT and CDR2 is FQNNGV. Trimming took off 1 base at V and 7 bases at J, with 7 bases between the two ends. The CDR3 contains 12 residues. Sequencing was carried out using memory CD4+ T cells from blood. V usage is TRBV11-2 and J usage is TRBJ1-1; D not resolved. The source of this sequence is a female donor in good health, serving as a healthy control. Written as DNA, the CDR3 is TGTGCCAGCAGCTTAGGACTGTATGAAGCTTTCTTT. This codes for CASSLGLYEAFF.